One sample yielded the 4 T cell receptor beta chains listed below, sequenced in a study of blood T cells in healthy people across ages. With a J-beta primer mix and a sample-barcoded 5' primer, a second PCR ran about 7 to 11 cycles. TCRdb analysed the 5' RACE reads with MiXCR anew, one entry per CDR3 protein. This table has around 1,000,000 distinct CDR3 sequences, roughly two fifths appearing once. The sample consisted of blood. These receptors all stem from a man younger than 30 in good health.

The genes are TRBV4-2 and TRBJ2-7, with a weak D call TRBD1 (6 bases). The V gene lost 3 bases and the J gene lost 2 bases, with 23 bases spanning the gap. Germline V gives CDR1 LGHNA, CDR2 YNFKEQ. The CDR3 runs 18 residues. The CDR3 DNA reads TGTGCCAGCAGCCACGCCGAAGGGGGACACTCCAGGCCCTACGAGCAGTACTTC. Amino acid sequence: CASSHAEGGHSRPYEQYF.

This clonotype was seen only a few times. This chain joins TRBV6-6 and TRBJ1-2; D is unclear. The CDR3 is 11 residues long. Germline V CDR1 and CDR2: MNHNY, SVGAGI (reference sequence). Trimming stripped 6 bases from V and 1 base from J, with 3 bases between. DNA for the CDR3: TGTGCCAGCAGGGGTAACTATGGCTACACCTTC. Its translation is CASRGNYGYTF.

V usage is TRBV13 and J usage is TRBJ2-4, with unresolved D. The CDR3 consists of 14 residues. Germline lookup yields CDR1 PRHDT and CDR2 FYEKMQ (reference sequence). V lost 2 bases and J lost 6, with 11 bases in between. This CDR3 reads CASSLLTSANIQYF. CDR3 sequence (DNA): TGTGCCAGCAGCTTACTAACGTCAGCAAACATTCAGTACTTC.

The chain uses TRBV15 and TRBJ2-7; possibly TRBD1 for D (6 bases). Looked up from germline, CDR1 is LNHNV and CDR2 is YYDKDF (reference sequence). This CDR3 has 15 amino acids. The V end was cut by 2 bases, the J end by 2 bases, with 13 bases between. The CDR3 sequence is CATSRHLTGTYEQYF. The CDR3 DNA reads as TGTGCCACCAGCAGACACCTAACAGGGACCTACGAGCAGTACTTC.